What follows are 25 T cell receptor beta chains derived from one specimen sequenced in a study of blood T cell repertoires in COVID-19. Measured with immunoSEQ multiplex PCR; TCRdb has only the in-frame clones, and not every one. The table has 200,000 to 250,000 clones, around 88% seen once. The sample consisted of PBMCs or T cells enriched from blood (not recorded which). These receptors were taken from a woman aged 30 to 39 who had been exposed to COVID-19.

The chain joins TRBV10-1 to TRBJ2-3; perhaps TRBD1 as D (5 bases). The CDR3 runs 17 residues. Per germline, CDR1 WNHNN and CDR2 SYGVQD (reference sequence). Trimming removed 0 bases from V and 0 bases from J, with 13 bases in between. CDR3 nucleotide sequence: TGCGCCAGCAGTGAGTCAGGGCGGACACCTAGCACAGATACGCAGTATTTT. This encodes CASSESGRTPSTDTQYF.

The chain couples TRBV19 to TRBJ2-1; tentatively, D is TRBD2 (6 bases). The CDR3 covers 18 residues. Germline loops: CDR1 LNHDA, CDR2 SQIVND (reference sequence). The V end lost 7 bases, the J end lost 4 bases, and 26 bases lay between the germline ends. Here the CDR3 reads CASKPPGAGLVGYNEQFF. CDR3 coding DNA: TGTGCCAGTAAACCGCCCGGTGCGGGGCTAGTCGGTTACAATGAGCAGTTCTTC.

This chain links TRBV5-1 with TRBJ2-1; no definite D call. This CDR3 is built from 17 residues. CDR1 is SGHRS, CDR2 YFSETQ, per germline. V was pared by 0 bases and J by 0 bases, with 13 bases between. The CDR3 DNA follows: TGCGCCAGCAGCTTGGGGTCGGCGGCCTACTCCTACAATGAGCAGTTCTTC. Protein product: CASSLGSAAYSYNEQFF.

This chain uses TRBV19 with TRBJ1-6; perhaps TRBD1 as D (5 bases). Germline CDR1 is LNHDA and CDR2 is SQIVND (reference sequence). CDR3 length: 15 residues. Between the trimmed V and J ends, which lost 7 bases and 10 bases, there was a span of 20 bases. CDR3 amino acids: CASTPGFGGWSPLHF. The CDR3 DNA follows: TGTGCCAGTACCCCGGGCTTCGGGGGATGGTCACCCCTCCACTTT.

This chain connects TRBV6-5 to TRBJ2-2, with 7 nucleotides matching TRBD1. The length of the CDR3 is 16 residues. Losses at the gene ends were 0 bases for V and 0 bases for J; bases not matched to a gene: 1. Per the germline V gene, CDR1 is MNHEY and CDR2 is SVGAGI. CDR3 amino acids: CASSYSGTANTGELFF. CDR3 DNA sequence: TGTGCCAGCAGTTACTCGGGGACAGCGAACACCGGGGAGCTGTTTTTT.

This rearrangement joins TRBV2 to TRBJ2-1; the D gene is possibly TRBD1 (6 bases). CDR1 is SNHLY and CDR2 is FYNNEI in the germline V gene. The ends were cut back, 6 bases at V and 3 bases at J, with 15 bases in the middle. The CDR3 length is 15 residues. The CDR3 DNA reads as TGTGCCAGCAGGGGAAAAGGGGGTGACTACAATGAGCAGTTCTTC. Translation gives CASRGKGGDYNEQFF.

V is TRBV30 and J is TRBJ1-5, with TRBD1 matching over 7 bases. Germline-derived CDR1 and CDR2 are GTSNPN and SVGIG (reference sequence). There are 14 residues in the CDR3. V was pared by 3 bases and J by 7 bases, with 9 bases of the junction left unmatched. The CDR3: CAWSETGIRQPQHF. The CDR3 DNA is TGTGCCTGGAGCGAGACAGGGATTAGGCAGCCCCAGCATTTT.

The CDR3 spells CATTSDSSVSGNTIYF. The CDR3 nucleotides are TGTGCCACCACCTCAGACAGCAGCGTCTCTGGAAACACCATATATTTT. The gene calls are TRBV15 and TRBJ1-3, with D possibly being TRBD1 (5 bases). This CDR3 comprises 16 residues. V lost 7 bases and J lost 0, with 16 bases in between. Germline CDR1 is LNHNV and CDR2 is YYDKDF (reference sequence).

The table lists this clone with a count of one. The chain carries TRBV10-3 and TRBJ2-1, with D perhaps matching TRBD1 (6 bases). CDR3 length: 16 amino acids. Trimming shortened V by 1 base and J by 5 bases, and 15 bases separated the two germline ends. CDR1 and CDR2 from the germline V gene are ENHRY and SYGVKD. The CDR3 is CAISEFRGLSDNEQFF. The CDR3 bases are TGTGCCATCAGTGAGTTCAGGGGCCTGAGTGACAATGAGCAGTTCTTC.

This chain connects TRBV9 to TRBJ2-1; 9 bases align to TRBD1. This CDR3 contains 14 residues. From germline, CDR1 is SGDLS and CDR2 YYNGEE. Germline trimming cut 2 bases from V and 6 bases from J; bases unmatched to any gene: 3. CDR3 sequence reads: CASSVWGQGNEQFF. The CDR3 nucleotides are TGTGCCAGCAGCGTGTGGGGACAGGGCAATGAGCAGTTCTTC.

The V and J genes are TRBV5-1 and TRBJ2-3, with 13 bases identical to TRBD2. Per the germline V gene, CDR1 is SGHRS and CDR2 is YFSETQ. V lost 4 bases to trimming and J lost 2 bases; unmatched junction nucleotides: 13. This CDR3 has 19 residues. DNA for the CDR3: TGCGCCAGCAGCATCCGGGGACTAGCGGGGACCTATAACACAGATACGCAGTATTTT. Its protein is CASSIRGLAGTYNTDTQYF.

The V and J genes are TRBV2 and TRBJ1-3; possible D gene TRBD1, 5 bases. The CDR3 covers 14 residues. The ends were cut back, 2 bases at V and 3 bases at J, with 8 bases in the middle. The V gene's germline CDR1 is SNHLY and CDR2 FYNNEI. The CDR3 sequence is CASSEQGDGNTIYF. CDR3 sequence (DNA): TGTGCCAGCAGTGAACAAGGGGATGGAAACACCATATATTTT.

This chain links TRBV30 with TRBJ1-4; 10 bases are shared with TRBD1. The trim removed 2 bases at V and 0 bases at J, leaving 9 bases unmatched. The germline gives CDR1 GTSNPN, CDR2 SVGIG (reference sequence). The CDR3 has 18 amino acids. CDR3 nucleotide sequence: TGTGCCTGGAGTAACCGGGACAGGGGAACGTCAACTAATGAAAAACTGTTTTTT. Translation gives CAWSNRDRGTSTNEKLFF.

The V and J genes are TRBV19 and TRBJ1-1, with no clear D. V was pared by 5 bases and J by 0 bases, with 13 bases between. Germline CDR1 is LNHDA and CDR2 is SQIVND (reference sequence). CDR3 length: 15 amino acids. The CDR3 spells CASSSGNSMNTEAFF. The CDR3 nucleotides are TGTGCCAGTAGTTCCGGGAATTCAATGAACACTGAAGCTTTCTTT.

This clone was seen a few times. This chain connects TRBV5-1 to TRBJ1-1; TRBD1 agrees at 7 bases. There are 17 residues in the CDR3. CDR1 is SGHRS, CDR2 YFSETQ, per germline. V was pared by 0 bases and J by 1 base, with 9 bases of the junction left unmatched. This CDR3 reads CASSLEGRQGANTEAFF. The CDR3 bases are TGCGCCAGCAGCTTGGAGGGCCGACAGGGTGCGAACACTGAAGCTTTCTTT.

J is TRBJ2-7 and V is TRBV7-9; D not resolved. Trimming shortened V by 5 bases and J by 5 bases, and 7 bases separated the two germline ends. This CDR3 is built from 11 residues. Per the germline V gene, CDR1 is SEHNR and CDR2 is FQNEAQ (reference sequence). CDR3 region: CASSPQNEQYF. The CDR3 DNA follows: TGTGCCAGCAGCCCCCAGAACGAGCAGTACTTC.

The chain recombines TRBV4-2 with TRBJ1-2; possibly TRBD1 for D (5 bases). The V and J ends lost 3 bases and 0 bases respectively, with 8 bases between them. The CDR3 has 14 amino acids. Germline loops: CDR1 LGHNA, CDR2 YNFKEQ. This CDR3 reads CASSQTASNYGYTF. In nucleotides, the CDR3 is TGTGCCAGCAGCCAGACAGCTTCTAACTATGGCTACACCTTC.

V and J are TRBV25-1 and TRBJ2-3; 10 bases fit TRBD2. This CDR3 spans 15 amino acids. Germline lookup yields CDR1 MGHDK and CDR2 SYGVNS. V lost 6 bases to trimming and J lost 5 bases; unmatched junction nucleotides: 8. The CDR3 DNA follows: TGTGCCAGCAGCGCTAGCGGGGGCCTGATAGATACGCAGTATTTT. Amino acids: CASSASGGLIDTQYF. The complete variable domain, with remaining parts taken from reference TRBV25-1 and TRBJ2-3, reads EADIYQTPRYLVIGTGKKITLECSQTMGHDKMYWYQQDPGMELHLIHYSYGVNSTEKGDLSSESTVSRIRTEHFPLTLESARPSHTSQYLCASSASGGLIDTQYFGPGTRLTVL.

V usage is TRBV5-1 and J usage is TRBJ1-5; no definite D call. Trimming cost V 0 bases and J 7 bases, with 14 bases left between them. Germline values: CDR1 SGHRS, CDR2 YFSETQ. The length of the CDR3 is 15 residues. The CDR3 sequence: CASSLAGGAGQPQHF. The CDR3 DNA reads TGCGCCAGCAGCTTGGCAGGTGGTGCGGGACAGCCCCAGCATTTT.

The chain uses TRBV27 and TRBJ2-1, with 11 bases identical to TRBD2. J lost 1 base, V lost 2 bases, and 7 bases had no gene match. There are 18 residues in the CDR3. The germline V gene has CDR1 MNHEY and CDR2 SMNVEV (reference sequence). CDR3 sequence: CASSLELAGALSYNEQFF. The CDR3 bases are TGTGCCAGCAGTTTAGAACTAGCGGGGGCCCTTTCCTACAATGAGCAGTTCTTC.

The chain joins TRBV5-1 to TRBJ2-6; 7 bases are a match to TRBD1. V shed 2 bases, J shed 0 bases, and the junction held 8 bases outside the gene matches. Germline CDR1 SGHRS, CDR2 YFSETQ. This CDR3 spans 18 amino acids. The CDR3 reads CASSFRQGGPSGANVLTF. The CDR3, as DNA: TGCGCCAGCAGCTTCCGACAGGGTGGACCCTCTGGGGCCAACGTCCTGACTTTC.

The chain carries TRBV30 and TRBJ2-1; 7 bases align to TRBD1. CDR3 size: 14 residues. Germline CDR1 is GTSNPN and CDR2 is SVGIG (reference sequence). V shed 4 bases, J shed 4 bases, and the junction held 7 bases outside the gene matches. The DNA for the CDR3 is TGTGCCTGGAAGGGGGCAGGAGTATACAATGAGCAGTTCTTC. Protein sequence: CAWKGAGVYNEQFF.

The chain couples TRBV30 to TRBJ1-2; D is unclear. Germline CDR1 GTSNPN, CDR2 SVGIG (reference sequence). Trimming removed 2 bases from V and 7 bases from J, with 14 bases in between. The CDR3 spans 13 residues. The CDR3 spells CAWSSLGGSGYTF. DNA for the CDR3: TGTGCCTGGAGTTCCCTGGGAGGCTCTGGCTACACCTTC.

This chain uses TRBV5-1 with TRBJ1-1; the D gene is possibly TRBD1 (6 bases). CDR3 length: 15 amino acids. Germline assignment: CDR1 SGHRS and CDR2 YFSETQ. V lost 4 bases, J lost 2 bases, and 15 bases lay in between. The CDR3 bases are TGCGCCAGCAGCCTACAGGGACCTTCAAACACTGAAGCTTTCTTT. The encoded protein is CASSLQGPSNTEAFF.

The gene calls are TRBV3-1 (or the pseudogene TRBV3-2) and TRBJ2-1, with a tentative D call TRBD2 (6 bases). CDR3 length: 18 residues. Germline V gene data show CDR1 as LGHDT and CDR2 as YNNKEL (reference sequence). Trimming removed 4 bases at V and 5 bases at J, with 24 bases between. CDR3 bases: TGTGCCAGCAGCCCCCTCCCCCGGCGGCTAGCGAGCGACAATGAGCAGTTCTTC. Amino acid sequence: CASSPLPRRLASDNEQFF.